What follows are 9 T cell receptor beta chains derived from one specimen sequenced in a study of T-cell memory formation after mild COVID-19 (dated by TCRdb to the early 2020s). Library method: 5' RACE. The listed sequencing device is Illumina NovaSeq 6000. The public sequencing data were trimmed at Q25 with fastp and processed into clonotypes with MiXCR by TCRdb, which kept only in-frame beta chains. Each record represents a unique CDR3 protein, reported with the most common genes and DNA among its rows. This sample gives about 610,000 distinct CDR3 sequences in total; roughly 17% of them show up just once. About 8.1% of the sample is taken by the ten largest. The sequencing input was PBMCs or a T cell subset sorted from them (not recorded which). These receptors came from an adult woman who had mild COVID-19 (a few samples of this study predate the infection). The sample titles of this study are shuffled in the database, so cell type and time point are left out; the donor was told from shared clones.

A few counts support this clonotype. CDR3 loop: CASSYSWRQTRGELFF. The CDR3 bases are TGTGCCAGCAGTTACTCGTGGCGGCAGACACGCGGGGAGCTGTTTTTT. V and J are TRBV6-5 and TRBJ2-2; D unresolved. The CDR3 sequence is 16 residues long. Germline assignment: CDR1 MNHEY and CDR2 SVGAGI. Trimming pared 0 bases from V and 7 bases from J, leaving 15 bases between.

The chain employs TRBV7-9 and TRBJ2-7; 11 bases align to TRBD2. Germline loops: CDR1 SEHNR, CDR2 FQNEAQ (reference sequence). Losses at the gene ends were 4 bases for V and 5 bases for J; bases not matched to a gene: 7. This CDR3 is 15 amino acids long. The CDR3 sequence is CASSSWTSGRNEQYF. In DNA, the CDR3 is TGTGCCAGCAGCTCCTGGACTAGCGGGCGGAACGAGCAGTACTTC.

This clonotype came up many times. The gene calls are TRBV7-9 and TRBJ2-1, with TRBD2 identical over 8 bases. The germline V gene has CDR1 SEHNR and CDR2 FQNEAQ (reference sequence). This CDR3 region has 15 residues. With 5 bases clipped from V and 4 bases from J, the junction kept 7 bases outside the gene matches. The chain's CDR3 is CASSVNSGGYNEQFF. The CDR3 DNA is TGTGCCAGCAGCGTGAATTCGGGAGGGTACAATGAGCAGTTCTTC.

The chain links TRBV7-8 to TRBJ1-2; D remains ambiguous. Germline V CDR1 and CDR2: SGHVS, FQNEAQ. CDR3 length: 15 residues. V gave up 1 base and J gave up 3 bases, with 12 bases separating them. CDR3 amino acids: CASSLGRTAYYGYTF. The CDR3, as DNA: TGTGCCAGCAGCTTAGGTCGGACGGCCTACTATGGCTACACCTTC.

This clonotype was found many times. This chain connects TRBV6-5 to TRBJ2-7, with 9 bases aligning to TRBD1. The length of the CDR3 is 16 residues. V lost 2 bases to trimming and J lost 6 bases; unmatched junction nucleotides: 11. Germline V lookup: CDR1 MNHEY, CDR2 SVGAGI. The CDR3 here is CASSYGTGTGTSEQYF. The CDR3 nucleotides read TGTGCCAGCAGTTACGGAACCGGGACAGGGACCTCCGAGCAGTACTTC.

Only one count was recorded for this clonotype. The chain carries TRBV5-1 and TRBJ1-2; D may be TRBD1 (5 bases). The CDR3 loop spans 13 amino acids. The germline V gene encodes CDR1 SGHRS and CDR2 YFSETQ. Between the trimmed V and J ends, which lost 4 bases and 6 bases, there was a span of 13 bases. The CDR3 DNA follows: TGCGCCAGCAGCGACCCGGGGGGGGATGGCTACACCTTC. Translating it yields CASSDPGGDGYTF.

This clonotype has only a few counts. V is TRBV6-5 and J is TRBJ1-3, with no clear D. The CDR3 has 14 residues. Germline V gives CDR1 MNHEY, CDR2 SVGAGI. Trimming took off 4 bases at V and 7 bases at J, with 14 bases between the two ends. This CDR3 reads CASSLNSYPNTIYF. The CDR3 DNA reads TGTGCCAGCAGTTTGAACAGTTATCCGAACACCATATATTTT.

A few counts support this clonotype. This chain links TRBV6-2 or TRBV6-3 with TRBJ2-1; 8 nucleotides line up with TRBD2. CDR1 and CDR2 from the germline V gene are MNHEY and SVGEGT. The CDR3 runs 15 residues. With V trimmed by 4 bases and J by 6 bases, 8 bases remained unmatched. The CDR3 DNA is TGTGCCAGCAGTTCAAGGGGACTAGAGGTCAATGAGCAGTTCTTC. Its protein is CASSSRGLEVNEQFF.

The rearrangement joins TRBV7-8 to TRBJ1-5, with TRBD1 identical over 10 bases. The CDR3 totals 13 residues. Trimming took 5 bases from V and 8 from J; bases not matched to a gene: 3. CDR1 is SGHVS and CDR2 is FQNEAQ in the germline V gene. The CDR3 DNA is TGTGCCAGCAGCCGGGACAGGGGTGAGCCCCAGCATTTT. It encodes CASSRDRGEPQHF.